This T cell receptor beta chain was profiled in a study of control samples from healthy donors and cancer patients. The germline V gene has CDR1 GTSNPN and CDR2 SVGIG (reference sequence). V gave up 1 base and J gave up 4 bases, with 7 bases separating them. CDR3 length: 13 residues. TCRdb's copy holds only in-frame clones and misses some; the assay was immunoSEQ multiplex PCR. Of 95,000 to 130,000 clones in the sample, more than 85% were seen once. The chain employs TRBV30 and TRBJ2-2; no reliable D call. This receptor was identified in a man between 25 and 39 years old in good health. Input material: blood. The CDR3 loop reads CAWSGRATGELFF. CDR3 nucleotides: TGTGCCTGGAGTGGTAGGGCCACCGGGGAGCTGTTTTTT.